This T cell receptor beta chain was identified in a study of blood T cells in healthy people across ages. General study findings and limits: While age rose, TCR beta diversity per million T cells dropped in a roughly linear way. Higher diversity and more naive CD4+ cells were features of long-lived donors, compared to aged donors.

This clonotype was counted a few times. Its antigen is as yet unknown. A sample-barcoded 5' primer and a J-beta primer mix were used in a second PCR of about 6 to 12 cycles. TCRdb processed the 5' RACE reads anew with MiXCR; each CDR3 protein has one entry. Of around 800,000 distinct CDR3 sequences detected, approximately 53% appear once; the ten largest clones hold about two fifths. The CDR3 spans 15 residues. Trimming cost V 3 bases and J 5 bases; bases outside gene matches: 7. CDR1 is MNHEY and CDR2 is SMNVEV in the germline V gene (reference sequence). The sample comprised blood. This TCR was recovered from a man older than 75 in good health. This chain joins TRBV27 and TRBJ2-3, with 8 bases fitting TRBD1. CDR3 in amino acids: CASSFAGQGQDTQYF. Here the CDR3 DNA reads TGTGCCAGCAGTTTTGCTGGACAGGGTCAAGATACGCAGTATTTT.